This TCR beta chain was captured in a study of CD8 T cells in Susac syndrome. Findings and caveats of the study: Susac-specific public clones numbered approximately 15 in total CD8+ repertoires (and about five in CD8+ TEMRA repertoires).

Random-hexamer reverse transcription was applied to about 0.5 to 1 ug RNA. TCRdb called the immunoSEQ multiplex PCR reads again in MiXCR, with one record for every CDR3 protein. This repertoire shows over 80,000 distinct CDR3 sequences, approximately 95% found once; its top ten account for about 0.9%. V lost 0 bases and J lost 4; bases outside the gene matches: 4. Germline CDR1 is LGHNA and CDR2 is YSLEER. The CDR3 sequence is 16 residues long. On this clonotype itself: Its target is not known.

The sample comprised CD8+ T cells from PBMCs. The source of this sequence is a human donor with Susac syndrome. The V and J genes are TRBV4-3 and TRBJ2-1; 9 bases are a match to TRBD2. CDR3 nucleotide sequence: TGCGCCAGCAGCCAAGACATAGCGGGGGCTTACAATGAGCAGTTCTTC. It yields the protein CASSQDIAGAYNEQFF.